The text below deals with one T cell receptor (beta chain). The data were produced by immunoSEQ multiplex PCR, yet TCRdb's version contains in-frame clones alone and is incomplete. The sample shows over 200,000 clones, around 79% of them seen only once. The source of the sample is a study of control samples from healthy donors and cancer patients. This TCR was sampled from an older woman with lung cancer. The sequencing input was PBMCs.

DNA for the CDR3: TGTGCCAGCAGCCAGAGGACTAGCGGGGGACTAGATACGCAGTATTTT. Residues: CASSQRTSGGLDTQYF. V gene TRBV11-2 combines with J gene TRBJ2-3; 13 nucleotides line up with TRBD2. CDR3 length: 16 residues. The J segment lost 5 bases and the V segment lost 5 bases, leaving 7 bases of the junction unmatched. Per germline, CDR1 SGHAT and CDR2 FQNNGV.